This TCR beta chain came from a study of cytomegalovirus exposure and HLA in healthy donors. V was pared by 4 bases and J by 4 bases, with 10 bases of the junction left unmatched. The CDR3 is 15 residues long. Germline V CDR1 and CDR2: SGHAT, FQNNGV. PCR involved 60 Vbeta and 13 Jbeta primers. The data were produced by immunoSEQ multiplex PCR, yet TCRdb's version contains in-frame clones alone and is incomplete. The sample consists of 150,000 to 200,000 clones, 80% to 90% of them appearing once. This TCR was recovered from a man in his late teens or twenties in good health and CMV-seropositive. The gene calls are TRBV11-2 and TRBJ2-7, with TRBD1 matching over 7 bases. Material: PBMCs. CDR3 in amino acids: CASSSTGVMWYEQYF. In DNA form, the CDR3 reads TGTGCCAGCAGCTCCACAGGGGTAATGTGGTACGAGCAGTACTTC.